A single sample gave rise to the 2 T cell receptor beta chains below, sequenced in a study of T-cell reconstitution after alpha-beta-depleted transplantation in children (dated by TCRdb to 2016 to 2017). The meaning of the sample's treatment or condition label: allogeneic hematopoietic cell transplantation with graft depleted of TCRalphabeta T cells and CD19 B cells. Libraries were made using PCR. Reads for this sample came from an Illumina HiSeq 2500. TCR library preparation used molecular barcoding, with unique molecular identifiers applied to normalize quantification of the TCRbeta repertoire. TCRdb redid the processing of the public reads, applying fastp at Q25 and MiXCR, and retained in-frame beta chains. Identical CDR3 protein sequences are pooled into one entry, listed with their most common genes and DNA. The sample has around 580,000 distinct CDR3 sequences on record, under 30% of them singletons. Roughly 14% of the sample belongs to the ten largest clones.

Specimen: PBMCs, mostly from graft donor cells, collected 360 days after TCRalphabeta/CD19-depleted stem cell transplant. The receptor source for this set is a boy under two years old who had a stem cell transplant for acute myeloid leukemia, so the T cells may come from the graft donor.

This clonotype was picked up a small number of times. The V call is TRBV6-5, the J call TRBJ2-2, with D perhaps TRBD1 (5 bases). Trimming pared 0 bases from V and 5 bases from J, leaving 10 bases between. CDR3 length: 15 amino acids. The germline CDR1 and CDR2 sequences are MNHEY and SVGAGI. CDR3 amino acids: CASSYSGRGTGELFF. CDR3 in DNA: TGTGCCAGCAGTTACTCGGGAAGGGGTACCGGGGAGCTGTTTTTT.

This clonotype was picked up many times. The J gene is TRBJ2-7, the V gene TRBV15, with 7 positions matching TRBD2. The CDR3 covers 14 residues. Germline assignment: CDR1 LNHNV and CDR2 YYDKDF (reference sequence). V lost 3 bases and J lost 3; bases outside the gene matches: 5. CDR3 DNA: TGTGCCACCAGCAGTGGGGGGGTCTTCTACGAGCAGTACTTC. This encodes CATSSGGVFYEQYF.